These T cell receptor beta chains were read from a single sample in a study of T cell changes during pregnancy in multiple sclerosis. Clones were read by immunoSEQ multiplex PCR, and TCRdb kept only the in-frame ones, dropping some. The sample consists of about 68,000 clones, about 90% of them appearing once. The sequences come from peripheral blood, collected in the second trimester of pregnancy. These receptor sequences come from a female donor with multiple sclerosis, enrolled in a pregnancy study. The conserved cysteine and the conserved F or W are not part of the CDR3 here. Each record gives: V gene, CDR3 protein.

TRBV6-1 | ASSPQGLRNEQF
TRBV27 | ASSQLTGNSGNTIY
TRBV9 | ASSQSRENYYGYT
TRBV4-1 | ASSQGGWGAPFH
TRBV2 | ASLLLRSGNVLT
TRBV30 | AWDIAGAPWEQF
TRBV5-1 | ASSSDPGQGLNYGYT
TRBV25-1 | ASSEMDRHTEAF
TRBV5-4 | ASSLMRGLQSGNTIY
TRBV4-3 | ASSQDLAGLAQETQY
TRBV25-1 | ASSEQQGAANYGYT
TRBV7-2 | ASSLTQQGYQPQH
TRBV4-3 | ASSQIPPPHRSGGYT
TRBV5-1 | ASSLGHTHYEQY
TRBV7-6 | ASSLGEDTYEQY
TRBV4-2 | ASSQVSGDQPQH
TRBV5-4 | ASSFGVAGAYNEQF
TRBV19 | ASSPRSLVGDTQY
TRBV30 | AWNVFGGTEAF
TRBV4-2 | ASSQEGLAGLGSSTDTQY
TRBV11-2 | ASSGLGGLGSPLH
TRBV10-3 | AISGYQGGYGYT
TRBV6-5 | ASSYSTYLAGGYT
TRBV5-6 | ASSLKGETQY
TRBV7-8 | ASSLDRSVYEQY
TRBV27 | ASSLFLAHNEQF
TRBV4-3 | ASSHAGRTDTQY
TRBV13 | ASSVGTNSNQPQH